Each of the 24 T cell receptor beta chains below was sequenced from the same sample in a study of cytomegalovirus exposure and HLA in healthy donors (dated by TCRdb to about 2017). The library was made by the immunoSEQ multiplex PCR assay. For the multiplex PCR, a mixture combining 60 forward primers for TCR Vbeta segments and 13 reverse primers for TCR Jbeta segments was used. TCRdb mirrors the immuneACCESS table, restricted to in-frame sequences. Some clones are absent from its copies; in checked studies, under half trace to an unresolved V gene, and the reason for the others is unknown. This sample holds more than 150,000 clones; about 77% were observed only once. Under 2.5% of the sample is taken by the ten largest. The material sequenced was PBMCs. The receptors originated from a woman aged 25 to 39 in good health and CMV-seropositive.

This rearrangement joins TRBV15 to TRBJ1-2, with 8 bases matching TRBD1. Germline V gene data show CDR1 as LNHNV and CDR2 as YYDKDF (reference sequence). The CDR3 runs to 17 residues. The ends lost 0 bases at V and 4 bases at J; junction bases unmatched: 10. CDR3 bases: TGTGCCACCAGCAGAGATCTCGGCAGGGGGCAAGGCTATGGCTACACCTTC. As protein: CATSRDLGRGQGYGYTF.

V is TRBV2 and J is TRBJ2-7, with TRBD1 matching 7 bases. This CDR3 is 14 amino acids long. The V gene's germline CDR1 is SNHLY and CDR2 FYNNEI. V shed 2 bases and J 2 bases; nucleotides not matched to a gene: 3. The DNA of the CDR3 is TGTGCCAGCAGTGAACGGACAGGCCCCTACGAGCAGTACTTC. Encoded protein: CASSERTGPYEQYF.

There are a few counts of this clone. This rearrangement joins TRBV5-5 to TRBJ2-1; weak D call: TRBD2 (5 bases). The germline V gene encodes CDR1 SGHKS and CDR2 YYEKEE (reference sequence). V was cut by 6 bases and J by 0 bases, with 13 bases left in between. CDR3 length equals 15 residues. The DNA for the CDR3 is TGTGCCAGCATCTTCGGGGTTAGCTCCTACAATGAGCAGTTCTTC. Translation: CASIFGVSSYNEQFF.

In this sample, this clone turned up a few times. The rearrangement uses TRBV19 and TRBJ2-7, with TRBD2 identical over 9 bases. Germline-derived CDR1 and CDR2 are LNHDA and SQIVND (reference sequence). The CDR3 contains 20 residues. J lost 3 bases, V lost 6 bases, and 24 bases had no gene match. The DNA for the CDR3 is TGTGCCAGTAGCCCCCCCTGGGGTAGCGGGGGTTCCGTTGAGAACTACGAGCAGTACTTC. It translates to CASSPPWGSGGSVENYEQYF.

As DNA, the CDR3 is TGTGCCAGCAGTAATCTTATTGGATTAGCGGCCTACGAGCAGTACTTC. Translation: CASSNLIGLAAYEQYF. The V gene is TRBV28, the J gene TRBJ2-7, with D possibly TRBD2 on 6 matching bases. V was trimmed by 5 bases and J by 2 bases, leaving 19 bases between them. In germline, CDR1 is MDHEN, CDR2 SYDVKM. The CDR3 contains 16 residues.

Here the CDR3 DNA reads TGTGCTAGTGGACCCGACAGGGGACGCACCGGGGAGCTGTTTTTT. Translation gives CASGPDRGRTGELFF. V usage is TRBV12-5 and J usage is TRBJ2-2; 8 bases map to TRBD1. Germline CDR1 reads LGHNT; CDR2 reads FRNRAP. The length of the CDR3 is 15 residues. The V and J ends lost 6 bases and 4 bases, in that order; junction bases with no gene match: 7.

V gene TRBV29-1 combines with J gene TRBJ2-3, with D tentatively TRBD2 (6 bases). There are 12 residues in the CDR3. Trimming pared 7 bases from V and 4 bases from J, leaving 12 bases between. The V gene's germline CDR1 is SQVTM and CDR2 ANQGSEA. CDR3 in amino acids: CSAVEGSDTQYF. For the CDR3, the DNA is TGCAGCGCCGTGGAGGGCTCAGATACGCAGTATTTT.

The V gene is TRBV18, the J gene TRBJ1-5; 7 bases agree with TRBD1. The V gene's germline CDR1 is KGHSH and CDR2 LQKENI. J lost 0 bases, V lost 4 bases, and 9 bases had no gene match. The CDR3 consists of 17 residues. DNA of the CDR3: TGTGCCAGCTCACGGGGATGGGACAGCTATAGCAATCAGCCCCAGCATTTT. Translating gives CASSRGWDSYSNQPQHF.

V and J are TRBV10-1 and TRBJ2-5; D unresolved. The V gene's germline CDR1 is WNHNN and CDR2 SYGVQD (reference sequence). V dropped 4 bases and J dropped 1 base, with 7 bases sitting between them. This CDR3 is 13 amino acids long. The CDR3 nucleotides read TGCGCCAGCAGTGCCAGCGTCCAAGAGACCCAGTACTTC. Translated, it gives CASSASVQETQYF.

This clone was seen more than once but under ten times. CDR3 DNA: TGCGCCAGCAGCTTGGAGGCAGGTCGTGCTCTCGGCTACACCTTC. Protein: CASSLEAGRALGYTF. The gene calls are TRBV5-1 and TRBJ1-2; no clear D. The CDR3 runs to 15 residues. Deletions cut 0 bases from V and 8 bases from J, with 17 bases between. CDR1 is SGHRS, CDR2 YFSETQ, per germline.

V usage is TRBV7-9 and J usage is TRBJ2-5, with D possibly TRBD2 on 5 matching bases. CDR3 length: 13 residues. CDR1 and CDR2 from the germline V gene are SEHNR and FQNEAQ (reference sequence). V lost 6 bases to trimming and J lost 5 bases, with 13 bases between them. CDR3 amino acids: CASRGRWRETQYF. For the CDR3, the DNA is TGTGCCAGCAGGGGGAGATGGCGGGAGACCCAGTACTTC.

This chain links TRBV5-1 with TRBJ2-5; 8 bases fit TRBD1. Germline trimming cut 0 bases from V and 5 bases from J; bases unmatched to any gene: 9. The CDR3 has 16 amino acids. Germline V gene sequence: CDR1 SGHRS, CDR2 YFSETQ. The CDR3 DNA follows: TGCGCCAGCAGCTTGGTAGCAGGGGGCCGGGGGGAGACCCAGTACTTC. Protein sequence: CASSLVAGGRGETQYF. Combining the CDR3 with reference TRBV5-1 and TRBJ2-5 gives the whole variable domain KAGVTQTPRYLIKTRGQQVTLSCSPISGHRSVSWYQQTPGQGLQFLFEYFSETQRNKGNFPGRFSGRQFSNSRSEMNVSTLELGDSALYLCASSLVAGGRGETQYFGPGTRLLVL.

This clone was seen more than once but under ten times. This CDR3 is CASSYSMAGGKSPLHF. CDR3 sequence (DNA): TGTGCCAGCAGTTACTCGATGGCAGGGGGCAAGTCACCCCTCCACTTT. The chain employs TRBV6-5 and TRBJ1-6; 8 bases map to TRBD1. Germline V CDR1 and CDR2: MNHEY, SVGAGI. CDR3 length: 16 residues. J lost 10 bases, V lost 0 bases, and 8 bases had no gene match.

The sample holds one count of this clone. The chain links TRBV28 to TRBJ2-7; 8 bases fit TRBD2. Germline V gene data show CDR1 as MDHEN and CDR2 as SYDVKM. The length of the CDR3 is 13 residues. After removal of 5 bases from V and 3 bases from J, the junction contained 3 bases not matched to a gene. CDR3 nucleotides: TGTGCCAGCAGTCTTCTAGCGGGCTACGAGCAGTACTTC. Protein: CASSLLAGYEQYF.

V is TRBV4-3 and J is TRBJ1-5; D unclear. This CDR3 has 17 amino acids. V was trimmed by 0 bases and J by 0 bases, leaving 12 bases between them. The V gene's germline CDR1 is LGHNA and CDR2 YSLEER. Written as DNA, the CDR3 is TGCGCCAGCAGCCAAGAGCGGGAAGGGCTTAGCAATCAGCCCCAGCATTTT. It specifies CASSQEREGLSNQPQHF.

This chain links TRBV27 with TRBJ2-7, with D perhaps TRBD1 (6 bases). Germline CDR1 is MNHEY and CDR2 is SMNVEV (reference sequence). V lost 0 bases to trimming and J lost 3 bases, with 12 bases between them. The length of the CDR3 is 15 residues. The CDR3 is CASSLSRTVLYEQYF. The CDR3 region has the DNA TGTGCCAGCAGTTTATCGCGGACAGTACTCTACGAGCAGTACTTC.

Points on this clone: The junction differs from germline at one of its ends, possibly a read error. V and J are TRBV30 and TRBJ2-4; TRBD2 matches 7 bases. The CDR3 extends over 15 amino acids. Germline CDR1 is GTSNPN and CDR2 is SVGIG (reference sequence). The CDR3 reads CAWSGLSGAGNSQYF. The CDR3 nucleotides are TGTGCCTGGAGTGGACTCAGCGGGGCGGGGAACAGTCAGTACTTC.

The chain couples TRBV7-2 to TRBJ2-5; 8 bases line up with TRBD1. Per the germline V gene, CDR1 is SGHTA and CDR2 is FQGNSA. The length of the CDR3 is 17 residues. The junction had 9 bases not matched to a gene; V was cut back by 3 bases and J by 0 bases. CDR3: CASSFRWGQVNQETQYF. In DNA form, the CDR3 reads TGTGCCAGCAGCTTCCGTTGGGGACAGGTGAACCAAGAGACCCAGTACTTC.

The CDR3 loop reads CASSSRVYHNEQFF. In DNA, the CDR3 is TGTGCCAGCAGCTCCAGGGTTTACCACAATGAGCAGTTCTTC. The chain is built from TRBV7-2 and TRBJ2-1, with a tentative D call TRBD1 (5 bases). The germline V and J ends were trimmed by 4 bases and 5 bases, with 12 bases remaining between them. This CDR3 contains 14 residues. In germline, CDR1 is SGHTA, CDR2 FQGNSA.

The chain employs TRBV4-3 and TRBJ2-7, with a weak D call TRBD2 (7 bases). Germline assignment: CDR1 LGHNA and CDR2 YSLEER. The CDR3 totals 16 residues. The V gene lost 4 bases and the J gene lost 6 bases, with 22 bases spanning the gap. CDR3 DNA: TGCGCCAGCAGCCGAAGAGGGGGGAGGGACCCCGGCGAGCAGTACTTC. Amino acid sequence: CASSRRGGRDPGEQYF.

CDR3 DNA sequence: TGTGCCAGTAGGAAAAGGACCGGGGGGGGAGAGACCCAGTACTTC. Translated: CASRKRTGGGETQYF. The gene calls are TRBV19 and TRBJ2-5; 8 positions match TRBD2. CDR1 is LNHDA and CDR2 is SQIVND in the germline V gene (reference sequence). Trimming took 6 bases from V and 4 from J; bases not matched to a gene: 10. There are 15 residues in the CDR3.

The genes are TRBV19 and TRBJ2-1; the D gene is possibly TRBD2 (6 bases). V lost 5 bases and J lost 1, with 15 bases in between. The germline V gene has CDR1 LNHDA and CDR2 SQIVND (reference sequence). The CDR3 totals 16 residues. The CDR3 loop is CASSEGLPLSYNEQFF. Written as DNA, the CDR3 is TGTGCCAGTAGTGAGGGACTCCCTTTGTCCTACAATGAGCAGTTCTTC. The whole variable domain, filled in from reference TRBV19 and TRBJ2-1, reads DGGITQSPKYLFRKEGQNVTLSCEQNLNHDAMYWYRQDPGQGLRLIYYSQIVNDFQKGDIAEGYSVSREKKESFPLTVTSAQKNPTAFYLCASSEGLPLSYNEQFFGPGTRLTVL.

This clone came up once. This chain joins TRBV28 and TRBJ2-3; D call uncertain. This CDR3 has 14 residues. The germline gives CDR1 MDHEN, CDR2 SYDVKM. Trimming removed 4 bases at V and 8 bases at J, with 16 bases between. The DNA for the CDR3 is TGTGCCAGCAGTTCCGCGTCGGTTACGTCTACGCAGTATTTT. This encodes CASSSASVTSTQYF.

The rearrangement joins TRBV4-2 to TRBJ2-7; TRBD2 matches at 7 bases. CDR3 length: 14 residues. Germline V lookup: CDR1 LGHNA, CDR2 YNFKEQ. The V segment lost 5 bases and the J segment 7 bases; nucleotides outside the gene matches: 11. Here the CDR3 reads CASSVQAGRGEQYF. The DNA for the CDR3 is TGTGCCAGCAGCGTTCAAGCGGGGCGAGGGGAGCAGTACTTC.